This T cell receptor beta chain was sequenced in a study of T cells after yellow fever vaccination. This clonotype came up many times. Germline V gene sequence: CDR1 ENHRY, CDR2 SYGVKD. V dropped 6 bases and J dropped 5; count of bases not matched to a gene: 9. The CDR3 totals 14 residues. TCRdb reanalysed the 5' RACE reads using MiXCR and keeps one entry per CDR3 protein. Among about 340,000 distinct CDR3 sequences listed, approximately 12% were seen once. Sequences were derived from CD4+ T cells sorted from PBMCs, sampled 15 days after the yellow fever booster vaccination. The chain is built from TRBV10-3 and TRBJ2-5; 7 bases line up with TRBD1. This clonotype was obtained from a man aged 18 to 29 who received the YFV17D yellow fever vaccine. The CDR3 DNA reads as TGTGCCATCAGCATACAGGGGAACAGTGAGACCCAGTACTTC. Its protein is CAISIQGNSETQYF.